The 23 T cell receptor beta chains below all came from one sample that was sequenced in a study of cytomegalovirus exposure and HLA in healthy donors (dated by TCRdb to about 2017). The method behind the library was the immunoSEQ multiplex PCR assay. TCRdb stores this immuneACCESS table with in-frame sequences only. Part of the clones is absent; in the studies checked, under half of the shortfall reflects unresolved V genes, and no reason is known for the rest. The sample data list about 240,000 clones, and 80% to 90% of these were observed just once. Of the sample, approximately 2.5% is held by the ten largest clones. The sample was PBMCs. These receptors came from a man aged 18 to 29 in good health and CMV-seronegative.

In its sample, this clone was seen once. V and J are TRBV18 and TRBJ2-7, with TRBD1 matching 7 bases. The CDR3 consists of 14 residues. CDR1 is KGHSH and CDR2 is LQKENI in the germline V gene. Trimming removed 3 bases from V and 0 bases from J; junction bases left unmatched: 2. The chain's CDR3 is CASSPRDSSYEQYF. CDR3 coding DNA: TGTGCCAGCTCACCCCGGGACAGCTCCTACGAGCAGTACTTC.

This clone was seen just once. The chain has TRBV11-2 and TRBJ2-1; TRBD2 agrees at 12 bases. CDR3 length: 17 residues. CDR1 is SGHAT, CDR2 FQNNGV, per germline. The V and J ends lost 4 bases and 0 bases, in that order; junction bases with no gene match: 4. The CDR3 here is CASSSGLAGSSYNEQFF. In nucleotides, the CDR3 is TGTGCCAGCAGCTCCGGACTAGCGGGGTCCTCCTACAATGAGCAGTTCTTC.

This clone was counted only a few times. The V call is TRBV10-3, the J call TRBJ2-7; 8 bases line up with TRBD2. The V gene's germline CDR1 is ENHRY and CDR2 SYGVKD. The J segment lost 0 bases and the V segment lost 7 bases, leaving 5 bases of the junction unmatched. The CDR3 is made up of 14 amino acids. CDR3 sequence: CAITGSGSSYEQYF. The CDR3 DNA is TGTGCCATCACTGGGAGCGGGAGCTCCTACGAGCAGTACTTC.

J is TRBJ1-4 and V is TRBV6-1; TRBD1 agrees at 9 bases. The CDR3 has 14 amino acids. The ends lost 9 bases at V and 10 bases at J; junction bases unmatched: 12. The germline gives CDR1 MNHNS, CDR2 SASEGT. The CDR3 protein is CASDTGTGRLKLFF. The DNA of the CDR3 is TGTGCCAGTGACACCGGGACAGGGAGGCTAAAACTGTTTTTT.

The genes are TRBV5-1 and TRBJ1-2; D is unresolved. CDR1 and CDR2 from the germline V gene are SGHRS and YFSETQ. CDR3 length: 14 residues. V gave up 4 bases and J gave up 4 bases, with 14 bases separating them. In DNA form, the CDR3 reads TGCGCCAGCAGCCCCGGAGGGTTTTCCTATGGCTACACCTTC. As protein: CASSPGGFSYGYTF.

The J gene is TRBJ2-7, the V gene TRBV29-1; D may be TRBD2 (5 bases). The CDR3 consists of 13 residues. Germline V CDR1 and CDR2: SQVTM, ANQGSEA. Trimming stripped 5 bases from V and 4 bases from J, with 15 bases between. The CDR3 DNA is TGCAGCGTTACGGGGTCCCTCCGGTACGAGCAGTACTTC. The encoded protein is CSVTGSLRYEQYF.

The chain is built from TRBV27 and TRBJ2-2, with TRBD1 identical over 8 bases. The trim removed 0 bases at V and 0 bases at J, leaving 3 bases unmatched. The CDR3 covers 17 residues. CDR1 is MNHEY and CDR2 is SMNVEV in the germline V gene (reference sequence). The CDR3 sequence is CASSLSQQGANTGELFF. For the CDR3, the DNA is TGTGCCAGCAGTTTATCTCAACAGGGGGCGAACACCGGGGAGCTGTTTTTT.

This chain links TRBV2 with TRBJ2-1; D gene uncertain. There are 15 residues in the CDR3. Looked up from germline, CDR1 is SNHLY and CDR2 is FYNNEI. The V end lost 6 bases, the J end lost 0 bases, and 12 bases lay between the germline ends. The CDR3 DNA is TGTGCCAGCAGAGACATCCTGAGCTCCTACAATGAGCAGTTCTTC. The encoded protein is CASRDILSSYNEQFF.

The chain joins TRBV15 to TRBJ1-4; the match to TRBD1 covers 12 bases. J lost 10 bases, V lost 4 bases, and 4 bases had no gene match. Per the germline V gene, CDR1 is LNHNV and CDR2 is YYDKDF (reference sequence). The CDR3 sequence is 14 residues long. CDR3 coding DNA: TGTGCCACCAGCACGGGACAGGGGGCATTAAAACTGTTTTTT. Its protein is CATSTGQGALKLFF.

This chain links TRBV28 with TRBJ2-1; 8 nucleotides line up with TRBD2. The V gene end was trimmed by 6 bases and the J gene end by 6 bases; junction bases not matched to a gene: 13. This CDR3 has 16 amino acids. The V gene's germline CDR1 is MDHEN and CDR2 SYDVKM. This CDR3 reads CASRTFYRGGPNEQFF. CDR3 nucleotide sequence: TGTGCCAGCAGGACATTTTATCGGGGGGGCCCCAATGAGCAGTTCTTC.

CDR3 sequence (DNA): TGTGCCAGCAGTGAAGCTGGGGGACTAGCGGGAGAGACCCAGTACTTC. This codes for CASSEAGGLAGETQYF. This chain links TRBV6-1 with TRBJ2-5, with 12 bases that match TRBD2. The CDR3 is made up of 16 amino acids. Germline loops: CDR1 MNHNS, CDR2 SASEGT. Unmatched junction bases numbered 3, after V lost 0 bases and J lost 4 bases.

This chain connects TRBV5-4 to TRBJ2-7; TRBD2 is a possible D gene (5 bases). This CDR3 spans 14 amino acids. V gave up 0 bases and J gave up 1 base, with 8 bases separating them. Germline V gene lookup returns CDR1 SGHNT and CDR2 YYREEE (reference sequence). CDR3 protein: CASSLASGSYEQYF. The CDR3 DNA is TGTGCCAGCAGCTTGGCCTCGGGATCCTACGAGCAGTACTTC.

V usage is TRBV28 and J usage is TRBJ2-2; 10 nucleotides match TRBD2. The V gene's germline CDR1 is MDHEN and CDR2 SYDVKM. With V trimmed by 6 bases and J by 3 bases, 7 bases remained unmatched. The CDR3 sequence is 16 residues long. This chain's CDR3 is CASRPLAGVDTGELFF. CDR3 sequence (DNA): TGTGCCAGCAGACCCCTAGCGGGAGTGGACACCGGGGAGCTGTTTTTT.

The chain combines TRBV5-1 with TRBJ1-4, with 7 bases that match TRBD1. V lost 4 bases and J lost 5; bases outside the gene matches: 8. CDR3 length: 15 residues. Germline CDR1 is SGHRS and CDR2 is YFSETQ. The CDR3 spells CASSRFGQENEKLFF. CDR3 DNA sequence: TGCGCCAGCAGCCGCTTCGGACAGGAGAATGAAAAACTGTTTTTT. Full variable domain (outside the CDR3, taken from reference TRBV5-1 and TRBJ1-4): KAGVTQTPRYLIKTRGQQVTLSCSPISGHRSVSWYQQTPGQGLQFLFEYFSETQRNKGNFPGRFSGRQFSNSRSEMNVSTLELGDSALYLCASSRFGQENEKLFFGSGTQLSVL.

This clone was seen once. The genes are TRBV7-9 and TRBJ2-5, with D possibly TRBD2 on 5 matching bases. CDR3 length: 15 residues. Trimming removed 4 bases at V and 0 bases at J, with 12 bases between. The germline V gene encodes CDR1 SEHNR and CDR2 FQNEAQ (reference sequence). The CDR3 region is CASSWPAAYQETQYF. As DNA, the CDR3 is TGTGCCAGCAGCTGGCCAGCGGCTTACCAAGAGACCCAGTACTTC.

The rearrangement uses TRBV6-5 and TRBJ2-2; no definite D call. This CDR3 is 12 amino acids long. Trimming pared 4 bases from V and 5 bases from J, leaving 5 bases between. Germline assignment: CDR1 MNHEY and CDR2 SVGAGI. CDR3 protein: CASSFLTGELFF. The DNA of the CDR3 is TGTGCCAGCAGTTTCTTAACCGGGGAGCTGTTTTTT.

The chain uses TRBV7-2 and TRBJ1-4, with TRBD1 matching 8 bases. The CDR3 runs to 15 residues. After removal of 5 bases from V and 3 bases from J, the junction contained 5 bases not matched to a gene. Germline assignment: CDR1 SGHTA and CDR2 FQGNSA. Here the CDR3 reads CASSPSTGANEKLFF. In DNA form, the CDR3 reads TGTGCCAGCAGCCCGTCGACAGGGGCTAATGAAAAACTGTTTTTT.

This chain joins TRBV28 and TRBJ2-3, with 7 bases identical to TRBD1. The CDR3 extends over 13 amino acids. Germline-derived CDR1 and CDR2 are MDHEN and SYDVKM. V lost 8 bases, J lost 3 bases, and 5 bases stayed unmatched. The CDR3 coding sequence is TGTGCCAGCTTTAACAGGGGTACAGATACGCAGTATTTT. Amino acids: CASFNRGTDTQYF.

The V call is TRBV4-1, the J call TRBJ2-4; 8 bases agree with TRBD2. The germline CDR1 and CDR2 sequences are MGHRA and YSYEKL. The CDR3 extends over 16 amino acids. Trimming cost V 2 bases and J 1 base; bases outside gene matches: 4. CDR3 sequence reads: CASSQRSGGAKNIQYF. Here the CDR3 DNA reads TGCGCCAGCAGCCAAAGGTCGGGAGGGGCCAAAAACATTCAGTACTTC.

The V call is TRBV29-1, the J call TRBJ1-1, with TRBD1 matching over 11 bases. The CDR3 is made up of 13 amino acids. From germline, CDR1 is SQVTM and CDR2 ANQGSEA. J lost 4 bases, V lost 8 bases, and 6 bases had no gene match. The CDR3 loop is CSLRGQGVTEAFF. CDR3 in DNA: TGCAGCTTGAGGGGACAGGGGGTCACTGAAGCTTTCTTT.

V and J are TRBV4-2 and TRBJ2-3, with 11 bases matching TRBD2. Trimming took 1 base from V and 0 from J; bases not matched to a gene: 9. From germline, CDR1 is LGHNA and CDR2 YNFKEQ. This CDR3 spans 19 amino acids. The CDR3, as DNA: TGTGCCAGCAGCCAAGTGTCGACTAGCGGGACCACTAGCACAGATACGCAGTATTTT. This gives the protein CASSQVSTSGTTSTDTQYF.

This clone was seen only once. The chain is built from TRBV10-3 and TRBJ1-4; D is unclear. V was clipped by 11 bases and J by 6 bases, with 16 bases between them. Per the germline V gene, CDR1 is ENHRY and CDR2 is SYGVKD. There are 13 residues in the CDR3. The CDR3, as DNA: TGTGCCCCCTCGAGGCTCTGGGATGAAAAACTGTTTTTT. This codes for CAPSRLWDEKLFF.

The V and J genes are TRBV7-9 and TRBJ1-2, with 7 bases lining up with TRBD1. The CDR3 has 15 amino acids. Looked up from germline, CDR1 is SEHNR and CDR2 is FQNEAQ (reference sequence). Trimming took 5 bases from V and 5 from J; bases not matched to a gene: 11. The CDR3 bases are TGTGCCAGCAGCCCCGCCGGGACAGTCCTGTATGGCTACACCTTC. It is translated as CASSPAGTVLYGYTF.